This TCR beta chain derives from a study of blood T cells in healthy people across ages. Study observations and caveats: Higher diversity, along with more naive CD4+ cells, distinguished long-lived donors from aged donors.

CDR1 is KGHDR and CDR2 is SFDVKD in the germline V gene. The CDR3 is 15 residues long. Deletions cut 4 bases from V and 3 bases from J, with 11 bases between. About this clonotype itself: Its matching antigen is unknown.

A sample-barcoded 5' primer and a J-beta primer mix were used in a second PCR of roughly 7 to 11 cycles. A template-switch adaptor containing 12 random nucleotides labeled each cDNA molecule. Each CDR3 protein gets one entry after TCRdb re-called the 5' RACE reads with MiXCR. The sample yields roughly 1.7 million distinct CDR3 sequences, around 36% seen once. The chain couples TRBV24-1 to TRBJ2-2; a possible D gene is TRBD2 (6 bases). The receptor was isolated from a woman younger than 45 in good health. The sequenced material came from blood. DNA for the CDR3: TGTGCCACCAGTGACAATAGCGGATACACCGGGGAGCTGTTTTTT. Amino acid sequence: CATSDNSGYTGELFF.